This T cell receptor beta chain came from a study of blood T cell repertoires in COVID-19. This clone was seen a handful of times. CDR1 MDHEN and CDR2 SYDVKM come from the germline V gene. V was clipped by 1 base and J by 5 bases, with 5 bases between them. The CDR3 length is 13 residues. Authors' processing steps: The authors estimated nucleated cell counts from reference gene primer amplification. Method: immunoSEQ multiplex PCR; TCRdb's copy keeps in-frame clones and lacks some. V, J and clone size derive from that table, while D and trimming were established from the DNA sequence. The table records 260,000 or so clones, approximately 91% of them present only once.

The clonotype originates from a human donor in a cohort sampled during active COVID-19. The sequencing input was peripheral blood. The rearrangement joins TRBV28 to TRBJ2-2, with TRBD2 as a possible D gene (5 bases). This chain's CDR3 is CASSLSGTGELFF. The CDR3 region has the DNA TGTGCCAGCAGTTTATCGGGGACCGGGGAGCTGTTTTTT. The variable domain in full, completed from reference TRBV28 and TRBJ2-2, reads DVKVTQSSRYLVKRTGEKVFLECVQDMDHENMFWYRQDPGLGLRLIYFSYDVKMKEKGDIPEGYSVSREKKERFSLILESASTNQTSMYLCASSLSGTGELFFGEGSRLTVL.